Listed here are 17 T cell receptor beta chains from one sample, sequenced in a study of blood T cell repertoires in COVID-19 (dated by TCRdb to about 2020). Library creation used the immunoSEQ multiplex PCR assay. TCRdb holds this immuneACCESS table with in-frame rearrangements only. Some clones are missing; in checked studies, unresolved V genes explain under half, and the rest has no known cause. In all, the sample holds about 290,000 clones, and approximately 91% of those were seen once. 1.5% to 2% of the sample goes to the ten largest clones. Specimen: PBMCs or T cells enriched from blood (not recorded which). The receptors were gathered from a woman aged 40 to 50 who had recovered from COVID-19.

The chain employs TRBV13 and TRBJ1-4, with 12 bases identical to TRBD1. Germline V lookup: CDR1 PRHDT, CDR2 FYEKMQ (reference sequence). The V gene end was trimmed by 5 bases and the J gene end by 11 bases; junction bases not matched to a gene: 6. CDR3 size: 14 residues. CDR3 in DNA: TGTGCCAGCAGCCCCGGGACAGGGGGCAGGAAACTGTTTTTT. The encoded protein is CASSPGTGGRKLFF.

The chain combines TRBV7-3 with TRBJ2-1, with D possibly being TRBD1 (5 bases). V was shortened by 5 bases and J by 6 bases, with 14 bases between the two germline ends. The CDR3 totals 14 residues. The germline V gene encodes CDR1 SGHTA and CDR2 FQGTGA. The CDR3 here is CASSPFGQGNEQFF. The CDR3 DNA sequence: TGTGCCAGCAGCCCCTTCGGGCAGGGCAATGAGCAGTTCTTC.

The chain uses TRBV18 and TRBJ1-2; perhaps TRBD1 as D (5 bases). Germline CDR1 and CDR2: KGHSH and LQKENI. This CDR3 region has 15 residues. V lost 6 bases, J lost 0 bases, and 14 bases lay in between. The CDR3 DNA reads TGTGCCAGCTCCCCAGGGCCAGACGCTAACTATGGCTACACCTTC. It specifies CASSPGPDANYGYTF.

The rearrangement links TRBV24-1 to TRBJ1-5, with D maybe TRBD1 (6 bases). The CDR3 has 17 residues. The germline V gene encodes CDR1 KGHDR and CDR2 SFDVKD. V was clipped by 1 base and J by 7 bases, with 19 bases between them. As DNA, the CDR3 is TGTGCCACCAGTGATTTTTTTGGAGGGGGGGCGGGCCAGCCCCAGCATTTT. Residues: CATSDFFGGGAGQPQHF.

The chain links TRBV7-9 to TRBJ1-4; D is ambiguous. The CDR3 runs to 13 residues. Germline lookup yields CDR1 SEHNR and CDR2 FQNEAQ (reference sequence). The ends were cut back, 1 base at V and 7 bases at J, with 7 bases in the middle. The CDR3 spells CASSLEASEKLFF. The CDR3 DNA reads as TGTGCCAGCAGCTTAGAAGCGAGTGAAAAACTGTTTTTT.

The chain combines TRBV18 with TRBJ2-1; 12 nucleotides align to TRBD2. V lost 5 bases to trimming and J lost 7 bases; unmatched junction nucleotides: 9. CDR3 length: 16 amino acids. The germline V gene encodes CDR1 KGHSH and CDR2 LQKENI. The CDR3 region is CASSNELAGGRNEQFF. As DNA, the CDR3 is TGTGCCAGCTCAAACGAACTAGCGGGGGGAAGGAATGAGCAGTTCTTC.

The J gene is TRBJ1-1, the V gene TRBV18; TRBD1 aligns across 8 bases. J gave up 0 bases and V 6 bases, and 6 bases lay outside the gene matches. Germline V lookup: CDR1 KGHSH, CDR2 LQKENI. The CDR3 covers 15 residues. The CDR3 bases are TGTGCCAGCTCCCCGACGACAGGGGTGAACACTGAAGCTTTCTTT. This codes for CASSPTTGVNTEAFF.

About this clone itself: Other DNA sequences from this sample encode an identical CDR3 as well. V is TRBV6-5 and J is TRBJ1-2, with 12 bases aligning to TRBD1. The CDR3 covers 14 residues. Germline V gene sequence: CDR1 MNHEY, CDR2 SVGAGI. Trimming removed 2 bases from V and 8 bases from J; junction bases left unmatched: 3. The CDR3 loop is CASSYTGQGAGYTF. The CDR3 region has the DNA TGTGCCAGCAGTTACACGGGACAGGGGGCAGGCTACACCTTC.

The CDR3 bases are TGTGCCAGCAGTGAATCGGGGATTAGCACAGATACGCAGTATTTT. This sequence encodes CASSESGISTDTQYF. This sequence joins TRBV2 and TRBJ2-3, with a possible D match to TRBD2 (5 bases). Germline V gives CDR1 SNHLY, CDR2 FYNNEI. There are 15 residues in the CDR3. The V gene lost 2 bases and the J gene lost 0 bases, with 9 bases spanning the gap.

Only one count was recorded for this clone. The gene calls are TRBV28 and TRBJ2-3; 8 bases map to TRBD2. Germline V gene data show CDR1 as MDHEN and CDR2 as SYDVKM. The CDR3 is made up of 15 amino acids. V lost 3 bases and J lost 2; bases outside the gene matches: 4. The CDR3 loop is CASSFDGRVTDTQYF. Here the CDR3 DNA reads TGTGCCAGCAGTTTTGACGGGAGGGTCACAGATACGCAGTATTTT.

This chain uses TRBV19 with TRBJ2-7, with TRBD1 identical over 7 bases. The length of the CDR3 is 17 residues. Germline values: CDR1 LNHDA, CDR2 SQIVND (reference sequence). Trimming cost V 0 bases and J 5 bases; bases outside gene matches: 13. The CDR3 bases are TGTGCCAGTAGTATAGACGGCCGACAGGGCCCTGGGGACGAGCAGTACTTC. Its protein product is CASSIDGRQGPGDEQYF. The full variable domain, its missing parts supplied by reference TRBV19 and TRBJ2-7, is DGGITQSPKYLFRKEGQNVTLSCEQNLNHDAMYWYRQDPGQGLRLIYYSQIVNDFQKGDIAEGYSVSREKKESFPLTVTSAQKNPTAFYLCASSIDGRQGPGDEQYFGPGTRLTVT.

The chain links TRBV7-2 to TRBJ2-3, with D unresolved. Germline V gives CDR1 SGHTA, CDR2 FQGNSA. V lost 4 bases and J lost 2, with 4 bases in between. CDR3 length equals 12 residues. The CDR3 loop reads CASSYYTDTQYF. The CDR3 coding sequence is TGTGCCAGCAGCTATTACACAGATACGCAGTATTTT.

The chain recombines TRBV4-3 with TRBJ1-2; 7 nucleotides match TRBD1. Germline V gene lookup returns CDR1 LGHNA and CDR2 YSLEER. Trimming cost V 0 bases and J 0 bases; bases outside gene matches: 4. This CDR3 is 16 amino acids long. The DNA of the CDR3 is TGCGCCAGCAGCCAAGAATGGGACAGACCTAACTATGGCTACACCTTC. Its translation is CASSQEWDRPNYGYTF.

The V gene is TRBV7-6, the J gene TRBJ2-7, with 7 nucleotides matching TRBD1. Unmatched junction bases numbered 4, after V lost 2 bases and J lost 3 bases. The CDR3 runs to 14 residues. Per the germline V gene, CDR1 is SGHVS and CDR2 is FNYEAQ. The CDR3 DNA reads as TGTGCCAGCAGCTTAAGTGACAGGGTCTACGAGCAGTACTTC. As protein: CASSLSDRVYEQYF.

This clone came up once. The rearrangement joins TRBV3-1 (or the pseudogene TRBV3-2) to TRBJ1-6; no clear D gene. Germline CDR1 LGHDT, CDR2 YNNKEL (reference sequence). The CDR3 is made up of 13 amino acids. Trimming left V 1 base short and J 6 bases short, with 4 bases between. The CDR3 loop reads CASSQALNSPLHF. CDR3 in DNA: TGTGCCAGCAGCCAAGCCCTTAATTCACCCCTCCACTTT.

Here the CDR3 reads CASSVGLAGGFQETQYF. The DNA of the CDR3 is TGTGCCAGTAGTGTGGGACTAGCGGGAGGGTTCCAAGAGACCCAGTACTTC. The chain couples TRBV19 to TRBJ2-5; 16 bases align to TRBD2. Looked up from germline, CDR1 is LNHDA and CDR2 is SQIVND (reference sequence). This CDR3 comprises 17 residues. Germline trimming cut 5 bases from V and 1 base from J; bases unmatched to any gene: 4.

This clone was observed a handful of times. The chain joins TRBV18 to TRBJ2-1; TRBD2 matches at 10 bases. CDR3 length: 17 residues. Germline CDR1 KGHSH, CDR2 LQKENI. With V trimmed by 1 base and J by 5 bases, 8 bases remained unmatched. This chain's CDR3 is CASSPLSGLAGDNEQFF. DNA for the CDR3: TGTGCCAGCTCACCACTCTCGGGGCTAGCGGGAGACAATGAGCAGTTCTTC.